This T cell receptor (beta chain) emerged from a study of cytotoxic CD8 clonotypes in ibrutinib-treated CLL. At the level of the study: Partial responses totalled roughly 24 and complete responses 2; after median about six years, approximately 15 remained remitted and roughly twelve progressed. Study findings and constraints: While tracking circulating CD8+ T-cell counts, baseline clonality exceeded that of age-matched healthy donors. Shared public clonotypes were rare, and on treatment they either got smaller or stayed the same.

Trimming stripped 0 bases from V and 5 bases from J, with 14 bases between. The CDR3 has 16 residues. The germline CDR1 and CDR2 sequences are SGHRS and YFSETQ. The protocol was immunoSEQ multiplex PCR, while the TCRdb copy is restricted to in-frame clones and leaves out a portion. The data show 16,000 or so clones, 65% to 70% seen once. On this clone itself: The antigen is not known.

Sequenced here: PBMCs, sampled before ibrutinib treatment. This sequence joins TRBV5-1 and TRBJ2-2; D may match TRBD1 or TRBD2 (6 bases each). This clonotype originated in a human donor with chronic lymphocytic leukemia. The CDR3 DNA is TGCGCCAGCAGCTTGGCGGGGGCGCCGCGGACCGGGGAGCTGTTTTTT. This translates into CASSLAGAPRTGELFF. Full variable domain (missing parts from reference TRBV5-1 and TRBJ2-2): KAGVTQTPRYLIKTRGQQVTLSCSPISGHRSVSWYQQTPGQGLQFLFEYFSETQRNKGNFPGRFSGRQFSNSRSEMNVSTLELGDSALYLCASSLAGAPRTGELFFGEGSRLTVL.